This TCR beta chain was recorded in a study of T cell changes during pregnancy in multiple sclerosis. Between the trimmed V and J ends, which lost 3 bases and 0 bases, there was a span of 6 bases. The CDR3 extends over 13 amino acids. In germline, CDR1 is SEHNR, CDR2 FQNEAQ (reference sequence). Method: immunoSEQ multiplex PCR; TCRdb's copy keeps in-frame clones and lacks some. The sample yields about 34,000 clones, 80% to 90% seen once. The chain couples TRBV7-9 to TRBJ2-7; no firm D call. Source: CD8+ T cells from peripheral blood mononuclear cells, taken in the third trimester of pregnancy. The origin of this receptor is a female donor with multiple sclerosis, enrolled in a pregnancy study. The CDR3 loop reads CASSFQASYEQYF. The CDR3, as DNA: TGTGCCAGCAGCTTCCAGGCCTCCTACGAGCAGTACTTC.